This TCR beta chain is from a study of control samples from healthy donors and cancer patients (dated by TCRdb to the early 2020s). In the case of this clone: This receptor's antigen is unknown. Base qualities were left out, and no much larger clone turns up one base away.

Its CDR3 holds 14 amino acids, cysteine through phenylalanine. Only the CDR3 portion is preserved as DNA: 42 bases, with reading frame beginning at the first base. Trimming takes 4 bases from V and 6 bases from J, and the germline ends sit 10 bases apart. Taken from the germline V gene, the CDR1 and CDR2 loops are SNHLY and FYNNEI. Library creation used the immunoSEQ multiplex PCR assay. TCRdb limited this immuneACCESS table to in-frame rearrangements with V and J called. A share of clones is missing; checked studies link under half to unresolved V genes, and the rest is unexplained. For this sample there are roughly 120,000 clones; about nine tenths appear just once. The top ten constitute 7.8% of the sample.

The sequence derives from a woman aged 18-29 years in good health. The rearrangement joined TRBV2 to TRBJ1-6; the best D guess is TRBD1, with 6 bases matching. The sample taken for sequencing was blood. The CDR3 reads as follows: CASSVGQLNSPLHF. The DNA reads as follows: TGTGCCAGCAGTGTAGGACAGCTTAATTCACCCCTCCACTTT.